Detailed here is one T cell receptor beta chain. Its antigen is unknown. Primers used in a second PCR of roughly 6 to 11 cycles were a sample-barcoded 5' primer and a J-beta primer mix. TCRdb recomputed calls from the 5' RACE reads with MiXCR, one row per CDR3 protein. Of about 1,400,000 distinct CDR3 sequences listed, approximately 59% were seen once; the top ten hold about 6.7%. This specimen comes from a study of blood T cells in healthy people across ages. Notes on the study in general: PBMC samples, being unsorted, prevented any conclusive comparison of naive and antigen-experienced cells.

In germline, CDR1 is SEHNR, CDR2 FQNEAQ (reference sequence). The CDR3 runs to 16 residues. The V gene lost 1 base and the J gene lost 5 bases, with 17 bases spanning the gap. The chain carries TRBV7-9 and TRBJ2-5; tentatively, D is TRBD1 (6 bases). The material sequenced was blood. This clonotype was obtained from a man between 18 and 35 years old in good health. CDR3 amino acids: CASSLVARGSGETQYF. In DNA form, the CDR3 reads TGTGCCAGCAGCTTAGTCGCCAGGGGATCTGGGGAGACCCAGTACTTC.